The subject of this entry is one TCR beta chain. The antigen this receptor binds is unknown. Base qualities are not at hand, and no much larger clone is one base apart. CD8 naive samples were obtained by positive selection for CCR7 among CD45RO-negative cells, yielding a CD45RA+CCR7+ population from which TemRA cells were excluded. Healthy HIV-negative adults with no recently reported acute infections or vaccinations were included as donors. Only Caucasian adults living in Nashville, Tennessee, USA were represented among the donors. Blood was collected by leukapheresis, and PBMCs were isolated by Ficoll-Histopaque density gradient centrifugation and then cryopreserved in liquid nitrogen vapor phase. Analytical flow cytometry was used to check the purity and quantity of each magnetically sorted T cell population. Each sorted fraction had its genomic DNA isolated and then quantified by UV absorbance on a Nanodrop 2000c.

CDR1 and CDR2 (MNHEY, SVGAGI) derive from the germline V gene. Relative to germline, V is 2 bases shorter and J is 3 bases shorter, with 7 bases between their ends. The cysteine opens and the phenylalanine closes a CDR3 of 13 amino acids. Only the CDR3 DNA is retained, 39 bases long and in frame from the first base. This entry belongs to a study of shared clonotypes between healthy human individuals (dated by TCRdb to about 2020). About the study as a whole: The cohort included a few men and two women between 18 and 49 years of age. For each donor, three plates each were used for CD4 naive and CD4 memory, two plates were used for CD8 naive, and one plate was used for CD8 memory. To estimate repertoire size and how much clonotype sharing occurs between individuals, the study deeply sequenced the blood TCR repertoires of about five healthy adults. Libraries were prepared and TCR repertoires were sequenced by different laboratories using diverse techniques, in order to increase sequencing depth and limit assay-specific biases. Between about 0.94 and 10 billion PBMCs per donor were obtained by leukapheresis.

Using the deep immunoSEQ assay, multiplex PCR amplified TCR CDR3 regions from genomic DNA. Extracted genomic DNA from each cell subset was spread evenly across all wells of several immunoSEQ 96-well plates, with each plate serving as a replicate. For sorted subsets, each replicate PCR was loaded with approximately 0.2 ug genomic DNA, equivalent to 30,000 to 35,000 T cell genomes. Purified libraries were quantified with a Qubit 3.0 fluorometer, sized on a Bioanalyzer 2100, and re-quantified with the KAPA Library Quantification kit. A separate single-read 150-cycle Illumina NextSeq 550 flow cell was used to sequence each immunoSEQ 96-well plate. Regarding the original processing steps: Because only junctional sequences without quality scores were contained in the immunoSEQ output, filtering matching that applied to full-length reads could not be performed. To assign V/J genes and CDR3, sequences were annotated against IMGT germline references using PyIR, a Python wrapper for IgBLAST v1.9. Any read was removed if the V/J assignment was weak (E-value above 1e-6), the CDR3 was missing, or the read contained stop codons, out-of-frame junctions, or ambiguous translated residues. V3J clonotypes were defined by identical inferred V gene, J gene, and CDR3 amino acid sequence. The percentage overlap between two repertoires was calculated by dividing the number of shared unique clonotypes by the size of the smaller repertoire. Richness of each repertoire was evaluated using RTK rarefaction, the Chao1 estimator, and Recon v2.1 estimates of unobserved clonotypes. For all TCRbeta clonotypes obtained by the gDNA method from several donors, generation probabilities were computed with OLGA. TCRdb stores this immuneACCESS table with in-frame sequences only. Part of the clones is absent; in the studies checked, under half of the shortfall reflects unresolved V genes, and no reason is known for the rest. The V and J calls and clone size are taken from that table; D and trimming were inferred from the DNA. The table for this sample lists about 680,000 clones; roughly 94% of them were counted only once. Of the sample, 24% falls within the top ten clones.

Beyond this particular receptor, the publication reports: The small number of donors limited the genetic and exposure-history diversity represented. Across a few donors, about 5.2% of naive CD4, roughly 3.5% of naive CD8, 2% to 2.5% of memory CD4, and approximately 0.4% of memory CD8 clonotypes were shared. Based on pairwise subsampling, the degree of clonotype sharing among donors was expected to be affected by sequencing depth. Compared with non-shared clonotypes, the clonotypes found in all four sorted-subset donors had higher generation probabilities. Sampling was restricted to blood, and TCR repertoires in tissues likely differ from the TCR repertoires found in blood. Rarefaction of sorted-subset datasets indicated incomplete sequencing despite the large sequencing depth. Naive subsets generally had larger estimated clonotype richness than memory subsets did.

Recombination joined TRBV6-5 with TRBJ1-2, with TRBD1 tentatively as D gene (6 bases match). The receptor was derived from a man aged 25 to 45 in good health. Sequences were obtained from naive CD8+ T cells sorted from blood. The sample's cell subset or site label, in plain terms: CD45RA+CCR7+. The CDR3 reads CASSYGQYYGYTF. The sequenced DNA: TGTGCCAGCAGTTACGGACAGTACTATGGCTACACCTTC.